This T cell receptor (beta chain) was identified in a study of blood T cell repertoires in COVID-19. The CDR3 is made up of 17 amino acids. CDR1 is SGHVS, CDR2 FQNEAQ, per germline. Trimming cost V 5 bases and J 1 base; bases outside gene matches: 11. Using immunoSEQ multiplex PCR, the repertoire was profiled, and TCRdb retains in-frame clones only, with some absent. The sample lists approximately 250,000 clones, around 85% seen once, with about 8.2% in the top ten. The chain employs TRBV7-8 and TRBJ2-3, with TRBD2 matching over 8 bases. Source material: PBMCs or T cells enriched from blood (not recorded which). The sequence was collected from a woman aged 45 to 65 with acute COVID-19. CDR3 residues: CASSLTLAGLRTDTQYF. The CDR3 nucleotides are TGTGCCAGCAGCCTTACCTTAGCGGGACTGCGCACAGATACGCAGTATTTT.